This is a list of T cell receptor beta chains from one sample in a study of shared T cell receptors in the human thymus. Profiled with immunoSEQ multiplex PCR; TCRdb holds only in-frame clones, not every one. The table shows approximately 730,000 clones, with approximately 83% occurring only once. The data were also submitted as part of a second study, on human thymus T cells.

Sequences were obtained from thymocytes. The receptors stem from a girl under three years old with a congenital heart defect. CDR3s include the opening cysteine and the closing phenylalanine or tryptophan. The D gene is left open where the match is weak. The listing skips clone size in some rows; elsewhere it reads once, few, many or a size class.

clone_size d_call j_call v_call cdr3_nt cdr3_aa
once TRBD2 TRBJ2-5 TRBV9 TGTGCCAGCAGCGTGTTGCGGGGGGGCGTGGAGACCCAGTACTTC CASSVLRGGVETQYF
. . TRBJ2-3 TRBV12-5 TGTGCTAGTGGTTTGAATGGGAGTCCTAGCACAGATACGCAGTATTTT CASGLNGSPSTDTQYF
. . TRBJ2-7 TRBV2 TGTGCCAGCAGTGAGACAGGCCCCTACGAGCAGTACTTC CASSETGPYEQYF
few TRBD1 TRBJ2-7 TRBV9 TGTGCCAGCAGCGTGAGGACAGGGGACGAGCAGTACTTC CASSVRTGDEQYF
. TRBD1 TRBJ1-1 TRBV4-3 TGCGCCAGCAGCCCTTGGACAGGGGGCGAGACTGAAGCTTTCTTT CASSPWTGGETEAFF
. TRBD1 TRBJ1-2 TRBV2 TGTGCCAGCAGTGTCTCACAGGGGTGGAATGGCTACACCTTC CASSVSQGWNGYTF
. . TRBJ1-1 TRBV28 TGTGCCAGCAGTCTAAAACCTATTGCGGAGAGGACTGAAGCTTTCTTT CASSLKPIAERTEAFF
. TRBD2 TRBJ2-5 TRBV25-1 TGTGCCAGCAGCTGGCTTAGCGGGGTCCGAGAGACCCAGTACTTC CASSWLSGVRETQYF
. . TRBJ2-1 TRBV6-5 TGTGCCAGCAACCGCCGGGACAAAAAACCCAATGAGCAGTTCTTC CASNRRDKKPNEQFF
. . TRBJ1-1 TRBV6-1 TGTGCCAGCAGTGTAGGCAGGGAGGATCCAAGCGCTGAAGCTTTCTTT CASSVGREDPSAEAFF
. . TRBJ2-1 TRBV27 TGTGCCAGCAGTTTCGCCGGGTCCGGTGAGCAGTTCTTC CASSFAGSGEQFF
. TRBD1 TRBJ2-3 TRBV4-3 TGCGCCAGCAGCCAAGATAACCCTCGGGACAGGGTATGCGCAGATACGCAGTATTTT CASSQDNPRDRVCADTQYF
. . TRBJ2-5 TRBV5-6 TGTGCCAGCAGCTTGGCCTCTTGTGAGACCCAGTACTTC CASSLASCETQYF
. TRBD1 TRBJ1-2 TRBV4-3 TGCGCCAGCAGCCAAGATCAGCGACAGGGGGAAATCCATGGCTACACCTTC CASSQDQRQGEIHGYTF
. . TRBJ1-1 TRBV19 TGTGCCAGTAGATTTGGCTCTGAAGCTTTCTTT CASRFGSEAFF
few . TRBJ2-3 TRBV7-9 TGTGCCAGCCTAACTTCTAGCACAGATACGCAGTATTTT CASLTSSTDTQYF
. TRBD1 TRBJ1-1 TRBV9 TGTGCCAGCAGCGCAACAGGGGACGAGTACCCTGAAGCTTTCTTT CASSATGDEYPEAFF
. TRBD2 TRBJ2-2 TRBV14 TGTGCCAGCAGCCTATCACTAGCGGGTGGAGAAGTTGGGTTCACCGGGGAGCTGTTTTTT CASSLSLAGGEVGFTGELFF
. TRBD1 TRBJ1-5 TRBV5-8 TGTGCCAGCAGCTCAGGGAACATTGTGGGGACAGGGGGGAAGCCCCAGCATTTT CASSSGNIVGTGGKPQHF
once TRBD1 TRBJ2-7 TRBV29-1 TGCAGCGTTGGTATTAGGACAGGGGATGAGCAGTACTTC CSVGIRTGDEQYF
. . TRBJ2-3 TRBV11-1 TGTGCCAGCAGCTATCCCGAGGGGGGGACCTACACAGATACGCAGTATTTT CASSYPEGGTYTDTQYF
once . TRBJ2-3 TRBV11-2 TGTGCCAGCAGCTTAGGACGTCAGGGTAGGACAGATACGCAGTATTTT CASSLGRQGRTDTQYF
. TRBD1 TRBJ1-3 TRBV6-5 TGTGCCAGCAGACAAACAGGGGGAGCTGGAAACACCATATATTTT CASRQTGGAGNTIYF
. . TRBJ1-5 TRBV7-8 TGTGCCAGCAGCCTCAGACAGGTTAATCAGCCCCAGCATTTT CASSLRQVNQPQHF
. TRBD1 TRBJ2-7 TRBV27 TGTGCCAGCAGTTCCCGGGACAGGAATGCTTACGAGCAGTACTTC CASSSRDRNAYEQYF
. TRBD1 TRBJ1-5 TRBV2 TGTGCCAGCAGCAGAGGGACAGGGATTTTCCAGCCCCAGCATTTT CASSRGTGIFQPQHF
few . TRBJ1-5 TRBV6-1 TGTGCCAGCAGTGGGGTTCGTAGCGATCAGCCCCAGCATTTT CASSGVRSDQPQHF
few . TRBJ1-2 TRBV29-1 TGCAGCGTTGTCAATGGGGAGGCCTATGGCTACACCTTC CSVVNGEAYGYTF
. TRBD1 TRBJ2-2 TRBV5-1 TGCGCCAGCAGATTGGGACAGGGTGACACCGGGGAGCTGTTTTTT CASRLGQGDTGELFF
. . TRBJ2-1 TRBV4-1 TGCGCCAGCAGCCCTTACTGGTACAATGAGCAGTTCTTC CASSPYWYNEQFF
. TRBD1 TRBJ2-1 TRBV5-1 TGCGCCAGCAGCTCCTCTCCGGGACAGTACAATGAGCAGTTCTTC CASSSSPGQYNEQFF
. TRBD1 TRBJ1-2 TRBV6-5 TGTGCCAGCAGCAACCCCCGGGACAGACAAAGCTACACCTTC CASSNPRDRQSYTF
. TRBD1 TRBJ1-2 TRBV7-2 TGTGCCAGCAGCTTACGACAGGGAAATGGCTACACCTTC CASSLRQGNGYTF
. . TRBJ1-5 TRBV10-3 TGTGCCATCAGGGACCGGGACAACAATCAGCCCCAGCATTTT CAIRDRDNNQPQHF
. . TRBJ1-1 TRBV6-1 TGTGCCAGCAGGAGCGACAGGTCAGGAGCTTTCTTT CASRSDRSGAFF
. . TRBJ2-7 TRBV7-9 TGTGCCAGCAGCCTAAACTACGAGCAGTACTTC CASSLNYEQYF
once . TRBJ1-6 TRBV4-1 TGCGCCAGCAGCCACCGACAACCCCCAGAATGGTCCTATAATTCACCCCTCCACTTT CASSHRQPPEWSYNSPLHF
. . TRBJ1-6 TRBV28 TGTGCCAGCAGTTTAAGAGGGTACGGTTCACCCCTCCACTTT CASSLRGYGSPLHF
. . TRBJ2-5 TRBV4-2 TGTGCCAGCAGCCCCCGACTGTGTCAAGAGACCCAGTACTTC CASSPRLCQETQYF
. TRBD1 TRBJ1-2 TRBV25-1 TGTGCCAGCAGCGGTGGGACAGGCCTTACCTATGGCTACACCTTC CASSGGTGLTYGYTF
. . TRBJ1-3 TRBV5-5 TGTGCCAGCAGCAGGGGTGGAAACACCATATATTTT CASSRGGNTIYF
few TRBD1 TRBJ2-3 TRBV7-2 TGTGCCAGCAGCCCCGTAACCCGGGACAGGGAAGAATTGACAGATACGCAGTATTTT CASSPVTRDREELTDTQYF
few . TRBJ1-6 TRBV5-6 TGTGCCAGCAGCTGGATACACGAATCCCACCTCGACAATAATTCACCCCTCCACTTT CASSWIHESHLDNNSPLHF
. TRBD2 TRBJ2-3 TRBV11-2 TGTGCCAGCAGCTTAGGGGAGGGACTAGCGACGGACACAGATACGCAGTATTTT CASSLGEGLATDTDTQYF
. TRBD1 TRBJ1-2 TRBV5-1 TGCGCCAGCAGCTTGCGGGGGGACAGGGTCGTTTTTATCGGTAGCTCTAACTATGGCTACACCTTC CASSLRGDRVVFIGSSNYGYTF